The rows below give T cell receptor beta chains drawn from one sample of a study of technical replicates of blood from a few donors. The method was immunoSEQ multiplex PCR; TCRdb's version includes in-frame clones alone and lacks a portion of them. Of around 56,000 clones in the sample, about 96% are singletons; the top ten hold about 3%. The sequencing sample was made of PBMCs. The receptors here all came from a human donor in good health. Some clones in this sample may be carry-over from other donors' samples. CDR3s leave out the opening cysteine and the closing phenylalanine or tryptophan. Fields, in order: CDR3 length, V gene, CDR3 protein.

>14|TRBV7-9
ASSSTSGRNTGELF
>11|TRBV7-9
ASSYETVYEQY
>15|TRBV30
AWSVWEGKATNEKLF
>12|TRBV6-1
ASSDRGYDSPLH
>11|TRBV27
ASSLAGNTEAF
>11|TRBV5-3
ARSSHSNTEAF
>12|TRBV5-5
ASTPSGSGNTIY
>13|TRBV29-1
SVAPGQGLSRELF
>13|TRBV7-3
ASSLQGGSIYEQY
>12|TRBV7-9
ASSLAQSNSPLH
>15|TRBV4-3
ASSQGPPSGGNTEAF
>12|TRBV4-3
ASSQEELNTEAF
>16|TRBV5-1
ASSLALAGGTNTGELF
>16|TRBV5-1
ASSLAGGLAGAGETQY
>12|TRBV7-6
ASSLGTGSYEQY
>14|TRBV18
ASSRTGGEAKNIQY
>12|TRBV7-2
ASSNNLGGYEQF
>13|TRBV10-3
AISEPGRGVETQY
>11|TRBV6-1
ASSELSNQPQH
>13|TRBV21-1
ASSRGQGKAGGYT
>14|TRBV5-4
ASSAGLAGDRYEQY
>15|TRBV11-2
ASSLDVSGVGQETQY
>13|TRBV4-1
ASSQLPTFYNEQF
>12|TRBV5-1
ASTPGQQNTEAF
>13|TRBV2
ASSGTSGEGETQY
>13|TRBV7-2
ASSLLGSLNYGYT
>12|TRBV7-9
ASSSSGRDTEAF
>14|TRBV5-5
ASSFAATGTGYGYT
>11|TRBV5-1
ASSQGGNTEAF
>13|TRBV4-2
ASSQAQVRAYEQY
>14|TRBV9
ASSNGAGVYNSPLH
>12|TRBV10-3
AISGGYGTDTQY
>15|TRBV9
ASSVHDRGGNNYGYT
>13|TRBV7-2
ASSRTGTAVYEQY
>12|TRBV7-7
ASSRGHDSNEQF
>15|TRBV5-1
ASSLLGLAGGSYEQY
>11|TRBV29-1
STVGGLGYGYT
>13|TRBV5-1
ASSMTGLAGVEQF
>11|TRBV15
ATSRWRENIQY
>12|TRBV19
ASRPDRVVTEAF
>13|TRBV13
ASSLFGAQDYGYT
>14|TRBV7-9
ASSSSGTGGRETQY
>12|TRBV7-2
ASSSSGGRETQY
>14|TRBV27
ASSLSITALTGELF
>14|TRBV4-1
ASSQGGIMGNQPQH